The rows below give T cell receptor beta chains drawn from one sample of a study of T cells after yellow fever vaccination. TCRdb re-called the 5' RACE reads with MiXCR, one entry per CDR3 protein. The profile shows a few hundred thousand distinct CDR3 sequences, about a sixth of them singletons. The source material was PBMCs, sampled 5 days after the first yellow fever vaccination. The receptors were gathered from a man in his late teens or twenties who received the YFV17D yellow fever vaccine. Each CDR3 is given without its conserved first and last residue. The order of the fields is CDR3 protein, J gene, V gene.

ASSLTGGLLYSYNEQF TRBJ2-1 TRBV11-1
ASSPRTVAEAF TRBJ1-1 TRBV7-3
ASSRGLAADTQY TRBJ2-3 TRBV7-6
ASSFGPYNEQF TRBJ2-1 TRBV7-2
ATSDFRGVQETQY TRBJ2-5 TRBV24-1
ASSSPPGANVLT TRBJ2-6 TRBV28
ASSFGIIRDYGYT TRBJ1-2 TRBV5-1
ASSSLAGFNEQF TRBJ2-1 TRBV7-3
ASSPRRNPRSSEAF TRBJ1-1 TRBV7-8
ASSPRGDRGFEQY TRBJ2-7 TRBV27
SGGGGNYGYT TRBJ1-2 TRBV29-1
ASSVDSAESQETQY TRBJ2-5 TRBV9
ASSLSLLVAFLGGYT TRBJ1-2 TRBV12-3/TRBV12-4
ASSEKGRAHNSPLH TRBJ1-6 TRBV6-1
ASSLRTASTNEKLF TRBJ1-4 TRBV18
ASLRDREHGYT TRBJ1-2 TRBV6-1
ASSHRDGRSWGGDTQY TRBJ2-3 TRBV23-1
ASSSRRVQATNEKLF TRBJ1-4 TRBV7-8
ASRQGNSPLH TRBJ1-6 TRBV4-3
AIRRDRQETQY TRBJ2-5 TRBV10-3
ASSLLSGGRNEQF TRBJ2-1 TRBV7-2
ASSVAGTIGEQF TRBJ2-1 TRBV9
ASTPGKGTDTQY TRBJ2-3 TRBV6-1
ASSQGKGENQPQH TRBJ1-5 TRBV23-1
ASSGRAGTGNSPLH TRBJ1-6 TRBV6-1
ARTTSGGATDTQY TRBJ2-3 TRBV27
AIRTSPDTQY TRBJ2-3 TRBV10-3